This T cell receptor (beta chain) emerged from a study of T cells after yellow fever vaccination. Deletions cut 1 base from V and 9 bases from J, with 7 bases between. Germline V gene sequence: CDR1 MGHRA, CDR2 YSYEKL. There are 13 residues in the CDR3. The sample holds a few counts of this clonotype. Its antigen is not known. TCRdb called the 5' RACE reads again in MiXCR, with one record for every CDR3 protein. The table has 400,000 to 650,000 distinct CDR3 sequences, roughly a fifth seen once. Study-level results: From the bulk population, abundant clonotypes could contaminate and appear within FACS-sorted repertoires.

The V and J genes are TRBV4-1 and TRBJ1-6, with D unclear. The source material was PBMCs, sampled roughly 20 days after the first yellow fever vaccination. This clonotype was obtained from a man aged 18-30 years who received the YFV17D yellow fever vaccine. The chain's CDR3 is CASSQASSSPLHF. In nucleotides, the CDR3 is TGCGCCAGCAGCCAAGCATCCAGTTCACCCCTCCACTTT.